The TCR beta chain described here comes from a study of regulatory T cells in long-lasting Graves disease. As to time point: persistent/refractory GD, antithyroid drugs over 5 years with positive TRAb. Construction of the TCR library relied on RNA isolated from PBMCs. The authors diagnosed Graves' disease using American Thyroid Association guidelines. This clonotype was seen ten or more times. Its specificity is not known. In building TCR beta libraries, iRepertoire HTBI primers were used together with Arm-PCR of CDR3 regions. MiXCR, applied by TCRdb to the multiplex PCR reads, yields one record per CDR3 protein. Of around 340,000 distinct CDR3 sequences in the sample, around 20% are singletons; the top ten hold approximately 31%. Notes on the study in general: Graves' patients with persistent disease showed TCR diversity lower than patients newly diagnosed.

CDR1 MNHNS and CDR2 SASEGT come from the germline V gene. Trimming took 8 bases from V and 0 from J, leaving 8 bases between them. The CDR3 spans 13 residues. The receptor was isolated from a female donor with Graves disease. The input for sequencing was peripheral blood mononuclear cells (PBMCs), taken when the disease was refractory, from a patient treated with antithyroid drugs. The chain employs TRBV6-1 and TRBJ2-4; perhaps D is TRBD1 or TRBD2 (5 bases each). The CDR3 nucleotides are TGTGCCAGCGGAGGACAAGCCAAAAACATTCAGTACTTC. As protein: CASGGQAKNIQYF.